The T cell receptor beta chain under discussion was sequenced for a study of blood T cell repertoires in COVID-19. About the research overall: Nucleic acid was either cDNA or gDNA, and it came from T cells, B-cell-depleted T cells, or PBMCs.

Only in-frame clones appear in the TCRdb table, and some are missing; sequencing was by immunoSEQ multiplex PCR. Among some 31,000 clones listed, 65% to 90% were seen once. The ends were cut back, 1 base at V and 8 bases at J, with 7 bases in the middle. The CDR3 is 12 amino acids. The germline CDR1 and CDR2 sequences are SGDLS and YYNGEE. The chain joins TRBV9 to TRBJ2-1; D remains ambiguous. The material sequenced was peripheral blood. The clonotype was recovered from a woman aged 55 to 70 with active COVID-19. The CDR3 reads CASSVRVDEQFF. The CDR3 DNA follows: TGTGCCAGCAGCGTAAGAGTTGATGAGCAGTTCTTC.